A single sample gave rise to the 3 T cell receptor beta chains below, sequenced in a study of blood T cell repertoires in COVID-19. Method: immunoSEQ multiplex PCR; TCRdb's copy keeps in-frame clones and lacks some. The sample includes some 130,000 clones, over 75% of them seen just once. Material: peripheral blood. These TCRs come from a human donor in a cohort sampled during active COVID-19.

The chain uses TRBV24-1 and TRBJ1-5, with 7 bases fitting TRBD1. The CDR3 runs to 15 residues. The V gene end was trimmed by 7 bases and the J gene end by 2 bases; junction bases not matched to a gene: 7. The germline gives CDR1 KGHDR, CDR2 SFDVKD. CDR3 protein: CATSEQGNGNQPQHF. The CDR3 DNA follows: TGTGCCACCAGCGAACAGGGGAATGGCAATCAGCCCCAGCATTTT.

The gene calls are TRBV7-2 and TRBJ2-3, with D uncertain. Germline lookup yields CDR1 SGHTA and CDR2 FQGNSA. This CDR3 is 14 amino acids long. V was trimmed by 1 base and J by 2 bases, leaving 7 bases between them. The DNA for the CDR3 is TGTGCCAGCAGCTTAGTGGGCCCCACAGATACGCAGTATTTT. It translates to CASSLVGPTDTQYF.

The chain recombines TRBV6-5 with TRBJ1-5; 8 bases match TRBD1. Germline V lookup: CDR1 MNHEY, CDR2 SVGAGI. CDR3 length: 14 amino acids. J was trimmed by 4 bases and V by 7 bases; bases with no gene match: 6. The CDR3 DNA reads as TGTGCCAGCAAGAGGAGACAGGGGAATCAGCCCCAGCATTTT. It yields the protein CASKRRQGNQPQHF.